The T cell receptor (beta chain) under discussion was sequenced for a study of prognosis after radiotherapy for stage I lung cancer. This clonotype has a count of ten or more. From genomic DNA, two-round multiplex PCR was used to amplify TCR beta CDR3. The authors ran first-round PCR with primers specific to each TRBV and TRBJ gene. TCRdb passed the multiplex PCR reads through MiXCR, listing each CDR3 protein once. The sample lists about 14,000 distinct CDR3 sequences, roughly a quarter occurring once. Trimming removed 2 bases from V and 8 bases from J, with 12 bases in between. There are 13 residues in the CDR3. Germline CDR1 and CDR2: LGHNT and FRNRAP.

The chain links TRBV12-5 to TRBJ1-1, with no clear D. This clonotype was sampled from a donor over 45 with non-small cell lung cancer. The specimen comprised PBMCs, sampled before or after stereotactic body radiation therapy (not recorded which). The DNA for the CDR3 is TGTGCTAGTGGTTTGATGGAGGCTACCGAAGCTTTCTTT. This codes for CASGLMEATEAFF.